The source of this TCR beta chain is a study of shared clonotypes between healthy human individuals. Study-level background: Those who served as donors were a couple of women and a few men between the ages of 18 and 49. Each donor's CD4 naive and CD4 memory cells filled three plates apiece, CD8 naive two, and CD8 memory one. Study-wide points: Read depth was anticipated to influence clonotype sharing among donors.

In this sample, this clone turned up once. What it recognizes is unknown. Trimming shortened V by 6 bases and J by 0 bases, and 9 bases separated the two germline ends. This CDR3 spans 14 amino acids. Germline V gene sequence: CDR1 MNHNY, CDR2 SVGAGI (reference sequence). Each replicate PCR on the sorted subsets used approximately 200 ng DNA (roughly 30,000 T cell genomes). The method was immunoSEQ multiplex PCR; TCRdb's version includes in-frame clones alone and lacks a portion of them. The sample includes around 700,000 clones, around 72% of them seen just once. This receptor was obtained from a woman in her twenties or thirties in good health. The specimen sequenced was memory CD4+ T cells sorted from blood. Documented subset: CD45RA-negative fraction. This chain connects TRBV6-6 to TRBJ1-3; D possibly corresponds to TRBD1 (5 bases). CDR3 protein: CASRGPSSGNTIYF. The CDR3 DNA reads TGTGCCAGCAGGGGACCGTCCTCTGGAAACACCATATATTTT.